A single sample is the source of the 7 T cell receptor beta chains below, sequenced in a study of T cells in Graves' hyperthyroidism and ophthalmopathy (dated by TCRdb to between 2018 and 2021). Libraries were prepared through multiplex PCR. Instrument on record: Illumina HiSeq 2000. The TCR beta CDR3 regions were amplified from RNA transcripts. The first round of RT-PCR for the TCR CDR3 was performed with the HTBI primer set and the Qiagen OneStep RT-PCR kit. Using fastp trimming at Q25 and MiXCR clonotype assembly, TCRdb reanalyzed the public sequencing data and kept in-frame beta chains. Here each entry gathers all rows of one CDR3 protein and keeps the most common genes and DNA. The sample data list about 92,000 distinct CDR3 sequences, and about half of these were observed just once. The ten top clones hold roughly 26% of the sample. The sequencing input was blood. These receptors were obtained from a woman aged 35 to 49 with Graves' hyperthyroidism.

At least ten counts were recorded for this clonotype. This chain uses TRBV20-1 with TRBJ2-7, with D tentatively TRBD1 (5 bases). The V gene's germline CDR1 is DFQATT and CDR2 SNEGSKA (reference sequence). The ends were cut back, 0 bases at V and 3 bases at J, with 9 bases in the middle. The CDR3 contains 13 residues. The CDR3 region has the DNA TGCAGTGCTAGAGATCTTAGGGGCTACGAGCAGTACTTC. Translation: CSARDLRGYEQYF.

The J gene is TRBJ2-7, the V gene TRBV7-2; no reliable D call. Per the germline V gene, CDR1 is SGHTA and CDR2 is FQGNSA. The CDR3 runs to 10 residues. The V end lost 3 bases, the J end lost 9 bases, and 6 bases lay between the germline ends. CDR3 region: CASSFTGQYF. In DNA form, the CDR3 reads TGTGCCAGCAGCTTCACCGGGCAGTACTTC. Complete variable domain (other parts from reference TRBV7-2 and TRBJ2-7): GAGVSQSPSNKVTEKGKDVELRCDPISGHTALYWYRQSLGQGLEFLIYFQGNSAPDKSGLPSDRFSAERTGGSVSTLTIQRTQQEDSAVYLCASSFTGQYFGPGTRLTVT.

At least ten counts were recorded for this clonotype. J is TRBJ2-5 and V is TRBV12-3 or TRBV12-4; no definite D call. V dropped 3 bases and J dropped 6 bases, with 17 bases sitting between them. This CDR3 has 15 residues. The CDR3 reads CASSFSSNVDKTQYF. CDR3 DNA: TGTGCCAGCAGTTTCTCCTCAAATGTTGATAAGACCCAGTACTTC.

This clonotype was observed at least ten times. The chain couples TRBV5-1 to TRBJ1-4; unclear D gene. The V end lost 0 bases, the J end lost 5 bases, and 11 bases lay between the germline ends. This CDR3 comprises 15 residues. Germline CDR1 and CDR2: SGHRS and YFSETQ. The DNA for the CDR3 is TGCGCCAGCAGCTTGGATACGGACCTCAATGAAAAACTGTTTTTT. Protein: CASSLDTDLNEKLFF.

The V call is TRBV20-1, the J call TRBJ2-7; unclear D gene. V lost 1 base and J 0 bases, leaving 1 base between the germline ends. This CDR3 has 11 residues. Germline lookup yields CDR1 DFQATT and CDR2 SNEGSKA (reference sequence). As DNA, the CDR3 is TGCAGTGCTAGAGGCTCCTACGAGCAGTACTTC. Translation gives CSARGSYEQYF.

This clonotype was detected many times. J is TRBJ1-5 and V is TRBV6-5, with D uncertain. The CDR3 spans 14 residues. Germline CDR1 reads MNHEY; CDR2 reads SVGAGI. V was clipped by 6 bases and J by 4 bases, with 13 bases between them. CDR3 DNA: TGTGCCAGCAGGGTATGGCTCGGTAATCAGCCCCAGCATTTT. As protein: CASRVWLGNQPQHF.

This rearrangement joins TRBV29-1 to TRBJ1-6; TRBD1 agrees at 9 bases. This CDR3 is 12 amino acids long. The junction had 2 bases not matched to a gene; V was cut back by 7 bases and J by 7 bases. The germline CDR1 and CDR2 sequences are SQVTM and ANQGSEA. CDR3 nucleotide sequence: TGCAGCGCCGGGACAGGGAATTCACCCCTCCACTTT. Translation gives CSAGTGNSPLHF. Full variable domain (remainder filled in from reference TRBV29-1 and TRBJ1-6): SAVISQKPSRDICQRGTSLTIQCQVDSQVTMMFWYRQQPGQSLTLIATANQGSEATYESGFVIDKFPISRPNLTFSTLTVSNMSPEDSSIYLCSAGTGNSPLHFGNGTRLTVT.